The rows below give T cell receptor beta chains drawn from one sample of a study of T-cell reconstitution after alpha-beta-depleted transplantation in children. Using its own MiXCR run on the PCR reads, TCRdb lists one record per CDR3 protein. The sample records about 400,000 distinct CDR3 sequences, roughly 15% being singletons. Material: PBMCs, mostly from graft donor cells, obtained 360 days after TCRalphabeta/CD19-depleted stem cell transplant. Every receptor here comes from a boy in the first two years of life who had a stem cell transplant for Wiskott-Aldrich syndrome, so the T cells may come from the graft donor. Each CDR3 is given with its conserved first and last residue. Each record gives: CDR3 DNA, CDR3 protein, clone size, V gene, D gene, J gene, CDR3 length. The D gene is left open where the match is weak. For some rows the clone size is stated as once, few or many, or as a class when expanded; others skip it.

CDR3nt: TGCAGTGCTAGTAGACTAGACTTCTACGAGCAGTACTTC; CDR3aa: CSASRLDFYEQYF; abundance: NA; v_gene: TRBV20-1; d_gene: NA; j_gene: TRBJ2-7; len: 13
CDR3nt: TGTGCCAGCAGTTTACGGCAGTCCTACGAGCAGTACTTC; CDR3aa: CASSLRQSYEQYF; abundance: many; v_gene: TRBV27; d_gene: NA; j_gene: TRBJ2-7; len: 13
CDR3nt: TGTGCCAGCAGTTACTTTGCCACAGGGGACCGAGAGCAGTTCTTC; CDR3aa: CASSYFATGDREQFF; abundance: NA; v_gene: TRBV6-2/TRBV6-3; d_gene: TRBD1; j_gene: TRBJ2-1; len: 15
CDR3nt: TGTGCCAGTAGTTTCGCGGAACGGAGATATGGCTACACCTTC; CDR3aa: CASSFAERRYGYTF; abundance: NA; v_gene: TRBV19; d_gene: NA; j_gene: TRBJ1-2; len: 14
CDR3nt: TGCAGTGCCCAGACGGGGAAATACGAGCAGTACTTC; CDR3aa: CSAQTGKYEQYF; abundance: NA; v_gene: TRBV20-1; d_gene: NA; j_gene: TRBJ2-7; len: 12
CDR3nt: TGTGCCAGCAGTCCCGGGACTAGCGGGAGGGAAGATACGCAGTATTTT; CDR3aa: CASSPGTSGREDTQYF; abundance: few; v_gene: TRBV12-3/TRBV12-4; d_gene: TRBD2; j_gene: TRBJ2-3; len: 16
CDR3nt: TGTGCCAGCAGCTTAGGGGGGACAGCCCTCTCCTACGAGCAGTACTTC; CDR3aa: CASSLGGTALSYEQYF; abundance: few; v_gene: TRBV7-2; d_gene: TRBD1; j_gene: TRBJ2-7; len: 16
CDR3nt: TGTGCCAGCAGCTTAGCGTCGATCGAGACCCAGTACTTC; CDR3aa: CASSLASIETQYF; abundance: many; v_gene: TRBV7-9; d_gene: NA; j_gene: TRBJ2-5; len: 13
CDR3nt: TGTGCCACCAGAGGACAGGGGGGTGAGCAGTTCTTC; CDR3aa: CATRGQGGEQFF; abundance: few; v_gene: TRBV24-1; d_gene: TRBD1; j_gene: TRBJ2-1; len: 12
CDR3nt: TGTGCCAGCTCATCCAGGGACAATGAGCAGTTCTTC; CDR3aa: CASSSRDNEQFF; abundance: NA; v_gene: TRBV18; d_gene: NA; j_gene: TRBJ2-1; len: 12
CDR3nt: TGTGCCAGCAGTCTCGGACGGACCTTTTACAATGAGCAGTTCTTC; CDR3aa: CASSLGRTFYNEQFF; abundance: NA; v_gene: TRBV12-3/TRBV12-4; d_gene: NA; j_gene: TRBJ2-1; len: 15
CDR3nt: TGTGCCAGCAGTTACTCGACCATAACTGGGGCGAACACTGAAGCTTTCTTT; CDR3aa: CASSYSTITGANTEAFF; abundance: NA; v_gene: TRBV6-2/TRBV6-3; d_gene: NA; j_gene: TRBJ1-1; len: 17
CDR3nt: TGTGCCAGCAGCTTGCCGGAATCAGGTAACGAGCAGTACTTC; CDR3aa: CASSLPESGNEQYF; abundance: few; v_gene: TRBV5-6; d_gene: NA; j_gene: TRBJ2-7; len: 14
CDR3nt: TGTGCCAGCAGCCAACAGTACTTAACCGGGGAGCTGTTTTTT; CDR3aa: CASSQQYLTGELFF; abundance: few; v_gene: TRBV7-6; d_gene: NA; j_gene: TRBJ2-2; len: 14
CDR3nt: TGTGCCAGCAGTTTCGCTAGCGGGGACTGGCTGAGGGACAATGAGCAGTTCTTC; CDR3aa: CASSFASGDWLRDNEQFF; abundance: NA; v_gene: TRBV28; d_gene: TRBD2; j_gene: TRBJ2-1; len: 18
CDR3nt: TGTGCCAGCAGTTCCCCCGCAAGCCCTGAAGCTTTCTTT; CDR3aa: CASSSPASPEAFF; abundance: few; v_gene: TRBV28; d_gene: NA; j_gene: TRBJ1-1; len: 13
CDR3nt: TGTGCCACCAGCAGAGGGACAGGGGGATTCTACAATGAGCAGTTCTTC; CDR3aa: CATSRGTGGFYNEQFF; abundance: NA; v_gene: TRBV15; d_gene: TRBD1; j_gene: TRBJ2-1; len: 16
CDR3nt: TGTGCCACCAGCAGAGGGGTAGCCTACGAGCAGTACTTC; CDR3aa: CATSRGVAYEQYF; abundance: few; v_gene: TRBV15; d_gene: NA; j_gene: TRBJ2-7; len: 13
CDR3nt: TGTGCCAGCAGTTCGACTAGCGGAAACACAGATACGCAGTATTTT; CDR3aa: CASSSTSGNTDTQYF; abundance: few; v_gene: TRBV12-3/TRBV12-4; d_gene: TRBD2; j_gene: TRBJ2-3; len: 15